A single sample is the source of the 7 T cell receptor beta chains below, sequenced in a study of blood T cell repertoires in COVID-19. Repertoires were generated with immunoSEQ multiplex PCR, while TCRdb's copy carries only in-frame clones and drops some. The table has 250,000 to 300,000 clones, under 90% seen once. The sequenced material came from peripheral blood. The receptors here all came from a woman in her sixties or seventies with active or convalescent COVID-19.

V gene TRBV7-2 combines with J gene TRBJ1-4; no clear D. Germline values: CDR1 SGHTA, CDR2 FQGNSA. The CDR3 extends over 16 amino acids. V gave up 0 bases and J gave up 1 base, with 9 bases separating them. CDR3: CASSLAGGRTNEKLFF. The DNA for the CDR3 is TGTGCCAGCAGCTTAGCGGGCGGGAGAACTAATGAAAAACTGTTTTTT.

The rearrangement joins TRBV7-9 to TRBJ2-7; 7 nucleotides line up with TRBD1. V shed 5 bases, J shed 4 bases, and the junction held 14 bases outside the gene matches. The germline CDR1 and CDR2 sequences are SEHNR and FQNEAQ (reference sequence). CDR3 length: 16 residues. Here the CDR3 reads CASSRPGTAMQYEQYF. The CDR3 DNA is TGTGCCAGCAGCCGGCCAGGGACAGCAATGCAGTACGAGCAGTACTTC. Filled out from reference TRBV7-9 and TRBJ2-7, the complete variable domain reads DTGVSQNPRHKITKRGQNVTFRCDPISEHNRLYWYRQTLGQGPEFLTYFQNEAQLEKSRLLSDRFSAERPKGSFSTLEIQRTEQGDSAMYLCASSRPGTAMQYEQYFGPGTRLTVT.

The V call is TRBV5-6, the J call TRBJ1-3; 8 bases are shared with TRBD1. The CDR3 is 11 amino acids. CDR1 and CDR2 from the germline V gene are SGHDT and YYEEEE. Trimming at V came to 7 bases and at J to 7 bases, leaving 1 base not matched to a gene. The CDR3 DNA follows: TGTGCCAGCCACAGGGGGAACACCATATATTTT. Encoded protein: CASHRGNTIYF.

This clone was detected a few times. This chain links TRBV27 with TRBJ1-1; possibly TRBD1 for D (5 bases). V was trimmed by 4 bases and J by 8 bases, leaving 14 bases between them. CDR1 and CDR2 (germline): MNHEY, SMNVEV (reference sequence). The CDR3 runs 13 residues. CDR3: CASSSAGRYEAFF. The DNA of the CDR3 is TGTGCCAGCAGTTCGGCAGGGCGGTACGAAGCTTTCTTT.

This chain links TRBV3-1 (or the pseudogene TRBV3-2) with TRBJ1-2; 8 positions match TRBD1. The germline gives CDR1 LGHDT, CDR2 YNNKEL (reference sequence). V dropped 1 base and J dropped 7; count of bases not matched to a gene: 8. This CDR3 is built from 15 residues. CDR3: CASSQGRTGFGGYTF. The CDR3 DNA reads TGTGCCAGCAGCCAAGGCCGGACAGGGTTTGGTGGCTACACCTTC.

The V gene is TRBV19, the J gene TRBJ2-3; 9 bases line up with TRBD1. The J segment lost 2 bases and the V segment lost 11 bases, leaving 8 bases of the junction unmatched. The CDR3 runs 14 residues. Germline CDR1 and CDR2: LNHDA and SQIVND (reference sequence). CDR3 nucleotides: TGTGCCGGACTAAACAGGGGGCACACAGATACGCAGTATTTT. It is translated as CAGLNRGHTDTQYF.

The chain recombines TRBV7-2 with TRBJ1-3; D is ambiguous. Trimming shortened V by 1 base and J by 4 bases, and 11 bases separated the two germline ends. Germline V gives CDR1 SGHTA, CDR2 FQGNSA. The CDR3 covers 15 residues. Here the CDR3 DNA reads TGTGCCAGCAGCTTAGGAGGGATTCCCGGAAACACCATATATTTT. This codes for CASSLGGIPGNTIYF.